The present entry profiles one T cell receptor (beta chain) with its context. Its antigen remains unknown. This specimen comes from a study of T cell repertoires in cytomegalovirus infection. One entry per CDR3 protein results from TCRdb running MiXCR on the reads. Among 300,000 to 400,000 distinct CDR3 sequences listed, roughly 28% were seen once. Per the germline V gene, CDR1 is PRHDT and CDR2 is FYEKMQ (reference sequence). V trimming: 5 bases; J trimming: 7 bases; junction bases outside the gene matches: 7. The CDR3 runs 13 residues. The chain carries TRBV13 and TRBJ2-7, with TRBD1 matching 8 bases. The sample here was cultured PBMCs, taken from culture after CMV antigen stimulation. The clonotype was recovered from a human donor in good health (CMV status not recorded). Some clones in this sample may be carry-over from other donors' samples. The chain's CDR3 is CASSRDRNGEQYF. The CDR3 DNA reads as TGTGCCAGCAGCAGGGACAGGAACGGGGAGCAGTACTTC.